What follows are 14 T cell receptor beta chains derived from one specimen sequenced in a study of blood T cell repertoires in COVID-19. Assay: immunoSEQ multiplex PCR; the TCRdb copy retains only in-frame clones and omits some. The profile shows about 350,000 clones, around 91% of them singletons. The sample taken for sequencing was peripheral blood. The receptor set was obtained from a woman between 18 and 29 years old who had recovered from COVID-19.

The sample holds one count of this clone. V usage is TRBV6-5 and J usage is TRBJ2-5; TRBD2 aligns across 8 bases. CDR1 is MNHEY, CDR2 SVGAGI, per germline. Trimming cost V 4 bases and J 5 bases; bases outside gene matches: 9. The CDR3 is made up of 15 amino acids. CDR3 sequence reads: CASSSLAGLRETQYF. CDR3 nucleotides: TGTGCCAGCAGTTCCCTAGCGGGCCTGCGGGAGACCCAGTACTTC.

The chain links TRBV29-1 to TRBJ1-1, with D unresolved. Trimming took off 6 bases at V and 1 base at J, with 12 bases between the two ends. Germline V gene data show CDR1 as SQVTM and CDR2 as ANQGSEA. This CDR3 has 13 amino acids. CDR3 sequence: CSVRELGNTEAFF. The CDR3 DNA reads as TGCAGCGTCCGGGAGTTGGGGAACACTGAAGCTTTCTTT.

J is TRBJ2-3 and V is TRBV18; D not resolved. The CDR3 spans 16 residues. CDR1 and CDR2 (germline): KGHSH, LQKENI. Trimming shortened V by 3 bases and J by 1 base, and 14 bases separated the two germline ends. The chain's CDR3 is CASSPYELAGTDTQYF. CDR3 coding DNA: TGTGCCAGCTCACCCTACGAACTCGCGGGCACAGATACGCAGTATTTT.

The gene calls are TRBV15 and TRBJ2-2; 8 nucleotides align to TRBD2. Germline CDR1 LNHNV, CDR2 YYDKDF (reference sequence). This CDR3 spans 18 amino acids. The V gene end was trimmed by 0 bases and the J gene end by 5 bases; junction bases not matched to a gene: 11. The CDR3, as DNA: TGTGCCACCAGCAGAGATATCGGGAGGGCCGTCGAGACCGGGGAGCTGTTTTTT. Its translation: CATSRDIGRAVETGELFF.

This sequence joins TRBV7-2 and TRBJ1-6; D unresolved. The CDR3 sequence is 11 residues long. V was shortened by 5 bases and J by 13 bases, with 9 bases between the two germline ends. The germline CDR1 and CDR2 sequences are SGHTA and FQGNSA. The CDR3 bases are TGTGCCAGCAGCACCGGCGGGCCCCTCCACTTT. It encodes CASSTGGPLHF.

The chain uses TRBV6-2 or TRBV6-3 and TRBJ1-5; possibly TRBD1 for D (5 bases). V was pared by 5 bases and J by 3 bases, with 14 bases between. The V gene's germline CDR1 is MNHEY and CDR2 SVGEGT. The CDR3 extends over 15 amino acids. The CDR3 is CASSKPDSYNQPQHF. The DNA of the CDR3 is TGTGCCAGCAGTAAACCCGACAGCTACAATCAGCCCCAGCATTTT.

V and J are TRBV4-3 and TRBJ2-3, with D hard to call. CDR1 is LGHNA and CDR2 is YSLEER in the germline V gene. V lost 0 bases and J 6 bases, leaving 13 bases between the germline ends. The CDR3 consists of 15 residues. The CDR3 sequence is CASSQDGSQVDTQYF. Written as DNA, the CDR3 is TGCGCCAGCAGCCAAGACGGATCCCAGGTGGATACGCAGTATTTT.

The V call is TRBV30, the J call TRBJ1-1, with 7 positions matching TRBD1. The CDR3 sequence is 13 residues long. Germline V gene data show CDR1 as GTSNPN and CDR2 as SVGIG (reference sequence). Trimming cost V 5 bases and J 0 bases; bases outside gene matches: 3. The CDR3 nucleotides read TGTGCCTGGGCTGGACAGGTGAACACTGAAGCTTTCTTT. Encoded protein: CAWAGQVNTEAFF.

The V and J genes are TRBV9 and TRBJ2-1; TRBD2 agrees at 8 bases. Germline-derived CDR1 and CDR2 are SGDLS and YYNGEE. V dropped 4 bases and J dropped 4; count of bases not matched to a gene: 7. CDR3 length: 15 residues. This chain's CDR3 is CASSTSGGVYNEQFF. CDR3 sequence (DNA): TGTGCCAGCAGCACTAGCGGTGGGGTTTACAATGAGCAGTTCTTC. The full variable domain, its missing parts supplied by reference TRBV9 and TRBJ2-1, is DSGVTQTPKHLITATGQRVTLRCSPRSGDLSVYWYQQSLDQGLQFLIQYYNGEERAKGNILERFSAQQFPDLHSELNLSSLELGDSALYFCASSTSGGVYNEQFFGPGTRLTVL.

The chain recombines TRBV29-1 with TRBJ1-3; D ambiguous. CDR3 length equals 11 residues. The V and J ends lost 7 bases and 4 bases respectively, with 8 bases between them. Germline V gene lookup returns CDR1 SQVTM and CDR2 ANQGSEA. The CDR3 DNA reads TGCAGCGGGGGAACAGGAAACACCATATATTTT. This encodes CSGGTGNTIYF.

J is TRBJ1-1 and V is TRBV28, with a possible D match to TRBD1 (5 bases). Trimming took off 10 bases at V and 5 bases at J, with 17 bases between the two ends. There are 13 residues in the CDR3. In germline, CDR1 is MDHEN, CDR2 SYDVKM. The CDR3 sequence: CAILPQGRTEAFF. In DNA form, the CDR3 reads TGTGCCATCCTCCCTCAGGGTCGGACTGAAGCTTTCTTT.

The chain carries TRBV7-2 and TRBJ2-3, with 7 nucleotides matching TRBD1. This CDR3 is built from 14 residues. Germline loops: CDR1 SGHTA, CDR2 FQGNSA. Germline trimming cut 2 bases from V and 3 bases from J; bases unmatched to any gene: 2. CDR3 sequence (DNA): TGTGCCAGCAGCTTACGGACAGGAACAGATACGCAGTATTTT. Translation: CASSLRTGTDTQYF.

The chain joins TRBV5-1 to TRBJ2-3; a weak D match, TRBD2 (5 bases). V was cut by 6 bases and J by 0 bases, with 17 bases left in between. There are 16 residues in the CDR3. The V gene's germline CDR1 is SGHRS and CDR2 YFSETQ. CDR3 nucleotide sequence: TGCGCCAGCAAGCAGGCCACGGACTTGAGCACAGATACGCAGTATTTT. It is translated as CASKQATDLSTDTQYF.

The chain uses TRBV9 and TRBJ2-1; 12 bases align to TRBD2. CDR3 length: 16 amino acids. Looked up from germline, CDR1 is SGDLS and CDR2 is YYNGEE. V dropped 3 bases and J dropped 3; count of bases not matched to a gene: 4. The CDR3, as DNA: TGTGCCAGCAGCGAAGGACTAGCGGGACTCTACAATGAGCAGTTCTTC. It codes for CASSEGLAGLYNEQFF.